Listed below are T cell receptor beta chains from one sample, sequenced in a study of OX40 agonist ivuxolimab in advanced cancers. Clones were read by immunoSEQ multiplex PCR, and TCRdb kept only the in-frame ones, dropping some. The sample consists of about 64,000 clones, under 90% of them appearing once. Sequenced here: CD4+ or CD8+ T cells sorted from blood, sampled in a trial of the OX40 agonist ivuxolimab. These receptors came from an adult with an advanced solid tumor such as melanoma, head and neck, liver or kidney cancer. CDR3s include the opening cysteine and the closing phenylalanine or tryptophan. A D gene is named only where the DNA matches it firmly. Clone size is shown for a subset of rows, as once, few, many or a class of expanded clone.

V gene	J gene	clone size	CDR3 length	D gene	CDR3 DNA	CDR3 protein
TRBV7-9	TRBJ2-5	-	16	-	TGTGCCAGCAGCTTAGGGTTGGGGTCCGCGGGCGAGACCCAGTACTTC	CASSLGLGSAGETQYF
TRBV5-6	TRBJ1-4	few	12	-	TGTGCCAGCAGCTTGGCCGCAAGGGAACTGTTTTTT	CASSLAARELFF
TRBV11-1	TRBJ1-1	-	14	TRBD1	TGTGCCAGCACCAGAAAAGACAGGGTAGGTGAAGCTTTCTTT	CASTRKDRVGEAFF
TRBV7-7	TRBJ2-1	-	16	TRBD2	TGTGCTAGCAGCTTAGTCGCGCGGGGGGGCTACAATGAGCAGTTCTTC	CASSLVARGGYNEQFF
TRBV6-6	TRBJ1-1	-	13	TRBD1	TGTGCCGCCCGGGACAGAGAGAACACTGAAGCTTTCTTT	CAARDRENTEAFF
TRBV5-1	TRBJ2-7	few	13	-	TGCGCCAGCAGCTCCGAGGGGGGGTACGAGCAGTACTTC	CASSSEGGYEQYF
TRBV30	TRBJ1-2	-	16	TRBD1	TGTGCCTGTAAAGACCGGACAGGGGAAGCTAACTATGGCTACACCTTC	CACKDRTGEANYGYTF
TRBV9	TRBJ2-3	-	12	-	TGTGCCAGCAGCCGAGACTGGGATACGCAGTATTTT	CASSRDWDTQYF
TRBV7-2	TRBJ1-5	-	16	TRBD1	TGTGCCAGCAGCCCTAGACAGGGGGTCGGCAATCAGCCCCAGCATTTT	CASSPRQGVGNQPQHF
TRBV7-8	TRBJ2-2	-	15	TRBD2	TGTGCCAGCAAGATGACTAGCGGGAGTCCCGGGGAGCTGTTTTTT	CASKMTSGSPGELFF
TRBV5-4	TRBJ1-6	-	16	-	TGTGCCAGCAGCACCGGACGACAAAGGGATAATTCACCCCTCCACTTT	CASSTGRQRDNSPLHF
TRBV5-4	TRBJ2-5	-	15	TRBD1	TGTGCCAGCAGCGCTCGACAGGGAGAAGGAGAGACCCAGTACTTC	CASSARQGEGETQYF
TRBV29-1	TRBJ2-4	-	17	TRBD1	TGCAGCGTTGTGAGGGACAGGGACAGTCTAGCCAAAAACATTCAGTACTTC	CSVVRDRDSLAKNIQYF
TRBV18	TRBJ2-1	once	16	TRBD2	TGTGCCAGCTCACCACTACTAGCGGGGACGGTCAATGAGCAGTTCTTC	CASSPLLAGTVNEQFF
TRBV7-6	TRBJ2-3	-	12	TRBD2	TGTGCCAGCACCGACGGGGGGGTTGCGCAGTATTTT	CASTDGGVAQYF
TRBV18	TRBJ2-1	-	14	-	TGTGCCAGCTCACCACGGGGGCAGCCCTTATTTCAGATCTTC	CASSPRGQPLFQIF
TRBV6-5	TRBJ1-4	-	13	TRBD1	TGTGCCAGCAGGGGACAGGGTGTTGAAAAACTGTTTTTT	CASRGQGVEKLFF
TRBV2	TRBJ1-3	-	14	-	TGTGCCAGCAGGATAGACACCTCTGGAAACACCATATATTTT	CASRIDTSGNTIYF
TRBV28	TRBJ2-3	once	15	TRBD2	TGTGCCAGCACGGGGGCTAGCGGGGCCACAGATACGCAGTATTTT	CASTGASGATDTQYF
TRBV30	TRBJ2-1	-	14	-	TGTGCCTGGAGTGTACGCTCATGGTACAATGAGCAGTTCTTC	CAWSVRSWYNEQFF
TRBV6-1	TRBJ1-5	-	15	-	TGTGCCAGCTGGGATGGGGGTGGGCGCAATCAGCCCCAGCATTTT	CASWDGGGRNQPQHF
TRBV5-1	TRBJ2-5	-	17	-	TGCGCCAGCAGCGCCCAGGGGTGGGGGGTCGCGCAAGAGACCCAGTACTTC	CASSAQGWGVAQETQYF
TRBV7-2	TRBJ2-4	-	15	-	TGTGCCAGCAGCTTAGTTCCGGGGATCGGAAACATTCAGTACTTC	CASSLVPGIGNIQYF
TRBV5-1	TRBJ1-1	-	13	TRBD1	TGCGCCAGCAGCTTGGGACAGGGTTTGAAAGCTTTCTTT	CASSLGQGLKAFF
TRBV29-1	TRBJ2-1	-	13	TRBD2	TGCAGCGTTGGACTAGCGGCAGGGAATGAGCAGTTCTTC	CSVGLAAGNEQFF
TRBV15	TRBJ2-1	-	14	-	TGTGCCACCAGCAGAGTCCTAGACTACAATGAGCAGTTCTTC	CATSRVLDYNEQFF